This record covers a single TCR beta chain. Antigen unknown. This sample was taken from a study of T-cell memory formation after mild COVID-19. Findings and caveats of the study: Balance between CD4 and CD8 was seen in clones contracting day 15 to 85, and a CD4+ lean was seen in later expanders.

TCRdb passed the 5' RACE reads through MiXCR, listing each CDR3 protein once. The sample includes around 200,000 distinct CDR3 sequences, 16% of them seen just once. Germline lookup yields CDR1 MGHRA and CDR2 YSYEKL. This CDR3 is 15 amino acids long. Germline trimming cut 2 bases from V and 6 bases from J; bases unmatched to any gene: 9. Material for sequencing was PBMCs or a T cell subset sorted from them (not recorded which). This clonotype originated in an adult woman who had mild COVID-19 (a few samples of this study predate the infection). Cell type and time point are not known. V is TRBV4-1 and J is TRBJ1-1, with 7 bases fitting TRBD1. CDR3 in DNA: TGCGCCAGCAGCCAAAAGACAGGGTCTCCTTCTGAAGCTTTCTTT. Translating gives CASSQKTGSPSEAFF.